One and the same sample provided the 32 T cell receptor beta chains below, sequenced in a study of shared clonotypes between healthy human individuals (dated by TCRdb to 2020 to 2022). The protocol used for the library was the immunoSEQ multiplex PCR assay. In its TCRdb copy, this immuneACCESS table keeps in-frame sequences only and misses some clones. Where compared with another copy, unresolved V genes explain less than half of these, and the others have no known cause. Present in this sample are roughly 720,000 clones, around 90% of which were seen just once. 30% to 35% of the sample goes to the ten largest clones. The specimen was memory CD8+ T cells from PBMCs. The sample's cell subset or site label, decoded: CD45RO+ cells pooled with CCR7-negative TemRA cells. These TCRs come from a man aged 18 to 29 in good health. Some clones in this sample may be carry-over from other donors' samples.

The CDR3 coding sequence is TGTGCCAGCAGTACTACAAATGAGCAGTTCTTC. Translation gives CASSTTNEQFF. The chain joins TRBV7-9 to TRBJ2-1, with no clear D. This CDR3 is built from 11 residues. Germline V CDR1 and CDR2: SEHNR, FQNEAQ (reference sequence). V was cut by 6 bases and J by 7 bases, with 7 bases left in between. The full variable domain, rest sourced from reference TRBV7-9 and TRBJ2-1, is DTGVSQNPRHKITKRGQNVTFRCDPISEHNRLYWYRQTLGQGPEFLTYFQNEAQLEKSRLLSDRFSAERPKGSFSTLEIQRTEQGDSAMYLCASSTTNEQFFGPGTRLTVL.

The chain is built from TRBV4-2 and TRBJ1-1; D not certain. The ends were cut back, 1 base at V and 9 bases at J, with 12 bases in the middle. This CDR3 has 13 amino acids. CDR1 and CDR2 (germline): LGHNA, YNFKEQ. The DNA of the CDR3 is TGTGCCAGCAGCCAAGGGGGAACGCTTAAAGCTTTCTTT. Its translation: CASSQGGTLKAFF.

The V call is TRBV5-1, the J call TRBJ2-3; 15 bases map to TRBD2. Germline loops: CDR1 SGHRS, CDR2 YFSETQ. CDR3 length equals 16 residues. J was trimmed by 4 bases and V by 3 bases; bases with no gene match: 3. CDR3 DNA sequence: TGCGCCAGCAGCTCGGGACTAGCGGGAGGCTCAGATACGCAGTATTTT. Encoded protein: CASSSGLAGGSDTQYF. Supplemented by reference TRBV5-1 and TRBJ2-3, the full variable domain reads KAGVTQTPRYLIKTRGQQVTLSCSPISGHRSVSWYQQTPGQGLQFLFEYFSETQRNKGNFPGRFSGRQFSNSRSEMNVSTLELGDSALYLCASSSGLAGGSDTQYFGPGTRLTVL.

This chain links TRBV28 with TRBJ1-3; D not certain. The CDR3 extends over 17 amino acids. The ends were cut back, 7 bases at V and 2 bases at J, with 21 bases in the middle. Per germline, CDR1 MDHEN and CDR2 SYDVKM. The DNA for the CDR3 is TGTGCCAGCAAGGGAGGTCGCGCAGGCGGAACTGGAAACACCATATATTTT. Translated, it gives CASKGGRAGGTGNTIYF.

This clone came up a few times. The chain couples TRBV16 to TRBJ2-7; 9 nucleotides align to TRBD1. With 3 bases clipped from V and 4 bases from J, the junction kept 10 bases outside the gene matches. CDR3 length equals 16 residues. Germline V CDR1 and CDR2: KGHSY, FQNENV. This CDR3 reads CASSQSPGQGPYEQYF. The DNA of the CDR3 is TGTGCCAGCAGCCAGTCCCCGGGACAGGGACCTTACGAGCAGTACTTC.

This clone occurred a few times. The chain links TRBV5-1 to TRBJ2-7, with D perhaps TRBD2 (6 bases). V gave up 0 bases and J gave up 0 bases, with 13 bases separating them. The CDR3 is 16 amino acids. Germline V gene lookup returns CDR1 SGHRS and CDR2 YFSETQ. DNA for the CDR3: TGCGCCAGCAGCTTGGATTCGCGGGACCCCTCCTACGAGCAGTACTTC. Encoded protein: CASSLDSRDPSYEQYF.

This clone was observed a handful of times. V is TRBV19 and J is TRBJ2-5; TRBD1 matches at 12 bases. Per the germline V gene, CDR1 is LNHDA and CDR2 is SQIVND (reference sequence). The CDR3 sequence is 16 residues long. Trimming removed 4 bases from V and 4 bases from J; junction bases left unmatched: 7. This CDR3 reads CASSRGTGGRAETQYF. The CDR3 DNA reads as TGTGCCAGTAGTAGGGGGACAGGGGGCCGCGCAGAGACCCAGTACTTC.

Only a few counts were recorded for this clone. The chain uses TRBV15 and TRBJ2-1; D might be TRBD2 (5 bases). The germline gives CDR1 LNHNV, CDR2 YYDKDF (reference sequence). This CDR3 has 14 residues. Trimming shortened V by 1 base and J by 10 bases, and 14 bases separated the two germline ends. The CDR3 region is CATSRAGDGQEQFF. The CDR3 DNA reads TGTGCCACCAGCAGAGCCGGGGATGGTCAGGAGCAGTTCTTC.

The genes are TRBV5-1 and TRBJ2-3; D is unresolved. Germline V CDR1 and CDR2: SGHRS, YFSETQ. The CDR3 contains 13 residues. The ends were cut back, 7 bases at V and 3 bases at J, with 12 bases in the middle. The CDR3, as DNA: TGCGCCAGCGGCCCCCTCCTTACAGATACGCAGTATTTT. Its protein product is CASGPLLTDTQYF. Looking up the rest from reference TRBV5-1 and TRBJ2-3 gives the full variable domain: KAGVTQTPRYLIKTRGQQVTLSCSPISGHRSVSWYQQTPGQGLQFLFEYFSETQRNKGNFPGRFSGRQFSNSRSEMNVSTLELGDSALYLCASGPLLTDTQYFGPGTRLTVL.

This chain joins TRBV6-5 and TRBJ2-2, with a possible D match to TRBD1 (5 bases). This CDR3 region has 14 residues. CDR1 MNHEY and CDR2 SVGAGI come from the germline V gene. Deletions cut 8 bases from V and 1 base from J, with 11 bases between. The CDR3 spells CASLGVGNTGELFF. The CDR3 DNA follows: TGTGCCAGCCTAGGGGTAGGGAACACCGGGGAGCTGTTTTTT.

This rearrangement joins TRBV27 to TRBJ1-2; TRBD1 matches at 8 bases. The V segment lost 8 bases and the J segment 5 bases; nucleotides outside the gene matches: 10. The CDR3 runs 14 residues. Germline V gives CDR1 MNHEY, CDR2 SMNVEV (reference sequence). CDR3 amino acids: CASGQGAIGYGYTF. Here the CDR3 DNA reads TGTGCCAGCGGCCAGGGGGCGATTGGATATGGCTACACCTTC.

V usage is TRBV28 and J usage is TRBJ2-7, with D maybe TRBD2 (5 bases). Germline CDR1 is MDHEN and CDR2 is SYDVKM. The CDR3 length is 14 residues. V shed 6 bases and J shed 4 bases, with 16 bases lying between them. CDR3 sequence reads: CASSSRGSAYEQYF. The DNA for the CDR3 is TGTGCCAGCAGCTCGAGAGGGTCGGCTTACGAGCAGTACTTC. Together with reference TRBV28 and TRBJ2-7, the CDR3 gives the full variable domain: DVKVTQSSRYLVKRTGEKVFLECVQDMDHENMFWYRQDPGLGLRLIYFSYDVKMKEKGDIPEGYSVSREKKERFSLILESASTNQTSMYLCASSSRGSAYEQYFGPGTRLTVT.

The chain links TRBV2 to TRBJ1-1; 7 positions match TRBD1. Germline CDR1 and CDR2: SNHLY and FYNNEI. The CDR3 extends over 15 amino acids. The V segment lost 9 bases and the J segment 2 bases; nucleotides outside the gene matches: 12. For the CDR3, the DNA is TGTGCCAGTTCCCCCATGGAGGGGGCAAACACTGAAGCTTTCTTT. Residues: CASSPMEGANTEAFF.

The chain couples TRBV7-2 to TRBJ2-4, with D perhaps TRBD1 or TRBD2 (5 bases each). The CDR3 is 14 amino acids. Germline CDR1 reads SGHTA; CDR2 reads FQGNSA. The V gene lost 0 bases and the J gene lost 8 bases, with 11 bases spanning the gap. The CDR3 bases are TGTGCCAGCAGCTTAGCGGCCCCGGGGCACATTCAGTACTTC. It encodes CASSLAAPGHIQYF.

The chain links TRBV7-2 to TRBJ1-3; a weak D match, TRBD1 (5 bases). This CDR3 is 14 amino acids long. Germline CDR1 and CDR2: SGHTA and FQGNSA. The germline V and J ends were trimmed by 5 bases and 2 bases, with 10 bases remaining between them. The CDR3 sequence is CASSQRGPGNTIYF. For the CDR3, the DNA is TGTGCCAGCAGCCAGAGGGGTCCTGGAAACACCATATATTTT.

The chain employs TRBV6-1 and TRBJ2-3, with 10 bases identical to TRBD2. CDR1 MNHNS and CDR2 SASEGT come from the germline V gene. The CDR3 length is 15 residues. Trimming cost V 3 bases and J 5 bases; bases outside gene matches: 5. CDR3 protein: CASSDLAGVLDTQYF. For the CDR3, the DNA is TGTGCCAGCAGTGATCTAGCGGGAGTTTTAGATACGCAGTATTTT.

The chain couples TRBV27 to TRBJ2-1; 8 bases are a match to TRBD1. V lost 6 bases, J lost 2 bases, and 6 bases stayed unmatched. Per the germline V gene, CDR1 is MNHEY and CDR2 is SMNVEV (reference sequence). The CDR3 runs to 15 residues. The CDR3 loop reads CASSHRTGTYNEQFF. The DNA of the CDR3 is TGTGCCAGCAGCCACCGGACAGGGACCTACAATGAGCAGTTCTTC.

This clone was detected once. This sequence joins TRBV29-1 and TRBJ2-7, with D possibly matching TRBD1 (6 bases). CDR1 and CDR2 from the germline V gene are SQVTM and ANQGSEA. The V and J ends lost 7 bases and 1 base respectively, with 23 bases between them. This CDR3 has 16 residues. The CDR3 reads CSAGFGTGSISYEQYF. As DNA, the CDR3 is TGCAGCGCCGGATTCGGTACAGGGTCGATTTCCTACGAGCAGTACTTC.

The rearrangement uses TRBV29-1 and TRBJ1-2, with D maybe TRBD1 (5 bases). The CDR3 is made up of 13 amino acids. V lost 8 bases and J lost 4, with 17 bases in between. From germline, CDR1 is SQVTM and CDR2 ANQGSEA. Here the CDR3 reads CSPRLRDLYGYTF. The CDR3 bases are TGCAGCCCGAGACTGAGGGACCTCTATGGCTACACCTTC.

A remark on this clone: Being one base from a much bigger clone, this may be a read error. Other DNA sequences of this sample code for an identical CDR3. The V and J genes are TRBV7-9 and TRBJ1-2; no reliable D call. The CDR3 is made up of 16 amino acids. The germline V gene has CDR1 SEHNR and CDR2 FQNEAQ (reference sequence). The CDR3 DNA sequence: TGTGCCAGCAGCTTAGGAACGGCGAAACTAGGGTATGGTTACACCTTC. Translated: CASSLGTAKLGYGYTF.

The rearrangement joins TRBV30 to TRBJ1-1; the D is unclear. This CDR3 is built from 13 residues. The V end was cut by 0 bases, the J end by 4 bases, with 9 bases between. Germline V gives CDR1 GTSNPN, CDR2 SVGIG (reference sequence). In DNA form, the CDR3 reads TGTGCCTGGAGTGTAGGGCCATTCACTGAAGCTTTCTTT. It translates to CAWSVGPFTEAFF.

The gene calls are TRBV25-1 and TRBJ2-3; D could derive from TRBD1 or TRBD2 (5 bases each). CDR1 and CDR2 (germline): MGHDK, SYGVNS. V lost 6 bases and J 3 bases, leaving 19 bases between the germline ends. The length of the CDR3 is 16 residues. CDR3 loop: CASSQKGTPGTDTQYF. CDR3 bases: TGTGCCAGCAGCCAAAAAGGGACCCCGGGGACAGATACGCAGTATTTT.

J is TRBJ2-1 and V is TRBV12-5; D is possibly TRBD1 (6 bases). This CDR3 contains 11 residues. CDR1 and CDR2 (germline): LGHNT, FRNRAP. Trimming shortened V by 5 bases and J by 7 bases, and 6 bases separated the two germline ends. The CDR3 nucleotides read TGTGCTAGTGGTCAGGGGAATGAGCAGTTCTTC. Amino acids: CASGQGNEQFF.

The chain links TRBV4-1 to TRBJ2-7, with a tentative D call TRBD2 (8 bases). In germline, CDR1 is MGHRA, CDR2 YSYEKL. CDR3 length: 16 residues. The V gene lost 0 bases and the J gene lost 12 bases, with 24 bases spanning the gap. The CDR3 loop reads CASSQDLSGSFQGGYF. In DNA form, the CDR3 reads TGCGCCAGCAGCCAAGATCTAAGCGGGAGCTTCCAGGGGGGGTACTTC.

The DNA for the CDR3 is TGTGCCAGCAGTAGCGGGAGGACGCACAATGAGCAGTTCTTC. Translating it yields CASSSGRTHNEQFF. V is TRBV27 and J is TRBJ2-1; 9 bases fit TRBD2. Germline CDR1 and CDR2: MNHEY and SMNVEV (reference sequence). The CDR3 contains 14 residues. V lost 5 bases to trimming and J lost 5 bases; unmatched junction nucleotides: 4.

The V gene is TRBV9, the J gene TRBJ2-3, with D tentatively TRBD1 or TRBD2 (5 bases each). Germline CDR1 and CDR2: SGDLS and YYNGEE. The V and J ends lost 3 bases and 4 bases respectively, with 12 bases between them. This CDR3 spans 14 amino acids. The CDR3: CASSGPTGPDTQYF. The CDR3 DNA reads as TGTGCCAGCAGCGGGCCGACGGGGCCAGATACGCAGTATTTT.

This rearrangement joins TRBV29-1 to TRBJ1-2, with TRBD1 as a possible D gene (6 bases). V lost 5 bases to trimming and J lost 4 bases, with 11 bases between them. The CDR3 covers 12 residues. CDR1 SQVTM and CDR2 ANQGSEA come from the germline V gene. Here the CDR3 DNA reads TGCAGCGTTTGGACAGACGCCTATGGCTACACCTTC. Translated: CSVWTDAYGYTF.

The chain is built from TRBV6-5 and TRBJ1-5, with no clear D. Trimming removed 5 bases from V and 4 bases from J, with 12 bases in between. The CDR3 sequence is 14 residues long. In germline, CDR1 is MNHEY, CDR2 SVGAGI. The CDR3: CASSEIQPNQPQHF. In nucleotides, the CDR3 is TGTGCCAGCAGTGAAATCCAGCCTAATCAGCCCCAGCATTTT.

This clone showed up many times. The rearrangement uses TRBV28 and TRBJ2-5, with D perhaps given as TRBD1 or TRBD2 (5 bases each). From germline, CDR1 is MDHEN and CDR2 SYDVKM. This CDR3 has 16 residues. Trimming left V 3 bases short and J 7 bases short, with 21 bases between. CDR3 sequence: CASSFRGEQETRTQYF. CDR3 bases: TGTGCCAGCAGTTTTAGAGGGGAGCAAGAGACACGGACCCAGTACTTC.

V is TRBV6-6 and J is TRBJ2-3; 9 bases match TRBD1. The germline V gene has CDR1 MNHNY and CDR2 SVGAGI (reference sequence). The J segment lost 3 bases and the V segment lost 8 bases, leaving 9 bases of the junction unmatched. This CDR3 spans 15 amino acids. CDR3 loop: CASGQGIPLTDTQYF. The CDR3 bases are TGTGCCAGCGGACAGGGGATTCCCTTAACAGATACGCAGTATTTT.

This chain joins TRBV30 and TRBJ2-7; 9 bases line up with TRBD2. This CDR3 comprises 15 residues. Per the germline V gene, CDR1 is GTSNPN and CDR2 is SVGIG (reference sequence). Trimming removed 0 bases from V and 2 bases from J; junction bases left unmatched: 5. The CDR3 sequence is CAWSVVAGGPYEQYF. The CDR3 bases are TGTGCCTGGAGTGTAGTGGCGGGAGGGCCCTACGAGCAGTACTTC.

J is TRBJ2-7 and V is TRBV7-9; 8 nucleotides line up with TRBD1. The V gene's germline CDR1 is SEHNR and CDR2 FQNEAQ (reference sequence). J gave up 4 bases and V 4 bases, and 6 bases lay outside the gene matches. This CDR3 has 14 residues. The CDR3 DNA reads TGTGCCAGCAGCTCCAGGGACAGGAAATACGAGCAGTACTTC. It yields the protein CASSSRDRKYEQYF. Looking up the rest from reference TRBV7-9 and TRBJ2-7 gives the full variable domain: DTGVSQNPRHKITKRGQNVTFRCDPISEHNRLYWYRQTLGQGPEFLTYFQNEAQLEKSRLLSDRFSAERPKGSFSTLEIQRTEQGDSAMYLCASSSRDRKYEQYFGPGTRLTVT.